The clone carrying this T cell receptor beta chain was counted many times. Its specificity is unknown. Germline loops: CDR1 SGHRS, CDR2 YFSETQ. V was shortened by 4 bases and J by 0 bases, with 7 bases between the two germline ends. The CDR3 is made up of 13 amino acids. It was genomic DNA that served as the template for profiling TCR beta VDJ and CDR3. TCRdb called the reads again in MiXCR, with one record for every CDR3 protein. Of about 190,000 distinct CDR3 sequences in the sample, around 50% were seen once. These data belong to a study of CD8+CD57+ T cells in acquired aplastic anemia. Study information: Average CD4+ read depth in healthy donors was approximately 11 million reads. Findings and caveats of the study: Simpson's diversity of CD8+ cells was not significantly different in patients compared with controls. Roughly 31 CD8+ CDR3 sequences were shared between patients and controls.

The receptor was derived from a human donor in good health, serving as a control. The sequenced material came from sorted CD4+, CD8+, or CD8+CD57+ T cells (not recorded which) from PBMCs. J is TRBJ1-2 and V is TRBV5-1; D is uncertain. The CDR3 DNA reads as TGCGCCAGCAGCCTGACGGCTAACTATGGCTACACCTTC. Amino acid sequence: CASSLTANYGYTF.